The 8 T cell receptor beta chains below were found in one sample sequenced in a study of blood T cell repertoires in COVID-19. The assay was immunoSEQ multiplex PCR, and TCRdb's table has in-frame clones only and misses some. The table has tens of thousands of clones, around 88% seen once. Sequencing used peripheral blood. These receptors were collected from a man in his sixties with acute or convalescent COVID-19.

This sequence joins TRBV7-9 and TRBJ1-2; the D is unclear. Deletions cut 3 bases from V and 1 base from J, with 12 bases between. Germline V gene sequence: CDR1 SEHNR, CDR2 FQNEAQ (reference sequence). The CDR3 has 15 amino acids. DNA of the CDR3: TGTGCCAGCAGCTTCGAAGCGAAAATTAACTATGGCTACACCTTC. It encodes CASSFEAKINYGYTF.

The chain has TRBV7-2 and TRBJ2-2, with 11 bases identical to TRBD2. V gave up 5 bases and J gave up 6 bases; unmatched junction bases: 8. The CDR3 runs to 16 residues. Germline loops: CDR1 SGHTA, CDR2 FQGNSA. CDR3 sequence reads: CASSLLAGVYPGELFF. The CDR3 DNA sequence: TGTGCCAGCAGCCTACTAGCGGGAGTATATCCCGGGGAGCTGTTTTTT.

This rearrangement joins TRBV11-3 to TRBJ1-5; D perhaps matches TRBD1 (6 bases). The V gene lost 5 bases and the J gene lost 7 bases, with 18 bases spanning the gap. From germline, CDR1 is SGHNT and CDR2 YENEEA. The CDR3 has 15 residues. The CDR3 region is CASSLLVGARQPQHF. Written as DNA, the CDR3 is TGTGCCAGCAGCCTACTAGTGGGGGCGAGGCAGCCCCAGCATTTT.

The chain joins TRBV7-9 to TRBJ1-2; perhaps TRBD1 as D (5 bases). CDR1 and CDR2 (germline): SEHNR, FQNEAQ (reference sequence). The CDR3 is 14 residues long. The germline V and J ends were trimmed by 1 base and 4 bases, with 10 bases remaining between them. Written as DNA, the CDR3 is TGTGCCAGCAGCTTAGACCAGGGCATCTATGGCTACACCTTC. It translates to CASSLDQGIYGYTF.

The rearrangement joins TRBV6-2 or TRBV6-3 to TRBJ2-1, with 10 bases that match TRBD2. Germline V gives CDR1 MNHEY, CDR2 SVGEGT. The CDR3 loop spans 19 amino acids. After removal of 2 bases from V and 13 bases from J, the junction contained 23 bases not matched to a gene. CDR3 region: CASSYAPLVAGGQIAGQFF. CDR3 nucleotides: TGTGCCAGCAGTTACGCGCCGCTGGTAGCGGGAGGCCAAATTGCGGGTCAGTTCTTC.

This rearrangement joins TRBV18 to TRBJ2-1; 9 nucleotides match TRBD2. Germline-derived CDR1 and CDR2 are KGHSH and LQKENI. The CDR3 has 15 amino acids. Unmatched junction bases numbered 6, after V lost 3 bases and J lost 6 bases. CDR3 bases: TGTGCCAGCTCACCTCTGAGCGGGAGGACCAATGAGCAGTTCTTC. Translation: CASSPLSGRTNEQFF.

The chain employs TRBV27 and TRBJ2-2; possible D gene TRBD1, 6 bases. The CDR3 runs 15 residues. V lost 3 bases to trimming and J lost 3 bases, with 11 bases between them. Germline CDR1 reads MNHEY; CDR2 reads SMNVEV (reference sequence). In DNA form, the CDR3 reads TGTGCCAGCAGTTTTTGGGGGCCGGACACCGGGGAGCTGTTTTTT. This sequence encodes CASSFWGPDTGELFF.

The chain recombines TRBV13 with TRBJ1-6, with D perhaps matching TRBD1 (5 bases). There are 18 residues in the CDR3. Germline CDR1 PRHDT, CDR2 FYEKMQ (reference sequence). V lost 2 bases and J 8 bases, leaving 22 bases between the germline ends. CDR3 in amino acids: CASSLSLVRAAKDSPLHF. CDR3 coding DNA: TGTGCCAGCAGCTTATCCCTCGTCAGGGCAGCCAAAGATTCACCCCTCCACTTT.